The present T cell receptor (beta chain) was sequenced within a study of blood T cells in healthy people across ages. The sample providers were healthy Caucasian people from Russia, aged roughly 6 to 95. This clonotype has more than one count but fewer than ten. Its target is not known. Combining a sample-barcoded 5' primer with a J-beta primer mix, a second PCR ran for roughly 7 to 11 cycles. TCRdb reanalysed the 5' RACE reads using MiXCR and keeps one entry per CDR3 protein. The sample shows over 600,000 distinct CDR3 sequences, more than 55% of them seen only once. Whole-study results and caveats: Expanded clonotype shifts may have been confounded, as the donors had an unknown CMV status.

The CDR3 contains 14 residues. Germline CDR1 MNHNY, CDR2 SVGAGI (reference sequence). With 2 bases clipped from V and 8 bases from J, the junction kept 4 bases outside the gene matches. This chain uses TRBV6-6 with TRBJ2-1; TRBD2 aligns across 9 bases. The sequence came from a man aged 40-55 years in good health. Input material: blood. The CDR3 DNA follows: TGTGCCAGCAGTTACCCGATAGCGGGGGATGAGCAGTTCTTC. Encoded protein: CASSYPIAGDEQFF.